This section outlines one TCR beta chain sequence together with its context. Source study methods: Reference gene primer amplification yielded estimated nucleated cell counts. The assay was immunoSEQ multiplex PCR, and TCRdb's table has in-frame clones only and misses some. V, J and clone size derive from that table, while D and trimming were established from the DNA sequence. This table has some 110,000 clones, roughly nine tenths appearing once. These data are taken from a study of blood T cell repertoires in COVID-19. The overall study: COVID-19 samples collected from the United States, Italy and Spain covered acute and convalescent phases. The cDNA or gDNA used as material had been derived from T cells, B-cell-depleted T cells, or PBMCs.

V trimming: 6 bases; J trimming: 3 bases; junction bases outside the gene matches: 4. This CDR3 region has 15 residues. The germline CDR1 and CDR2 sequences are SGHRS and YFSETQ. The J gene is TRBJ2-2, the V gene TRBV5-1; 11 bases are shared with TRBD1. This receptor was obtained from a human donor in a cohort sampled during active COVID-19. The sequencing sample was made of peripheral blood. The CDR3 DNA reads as TGCGCCAGCAATGGGGGACAGGGGGACACCGGGGAGCTGTTTTTT. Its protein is CASNGGQGDTGELFF.